This TCR beta chain was sequenced in a study of shared clonotypes between healthy human individuals. Over several immunoSEQ plates, each subset's genomic DNA was distributed in even portions. Here immunoSEQ multiplex PCR was the method, and the copy in TCRdb shows in-frame clones only, minus some. The sample holds about 2 million clones; 95% are singletons and the top ten take 0.13%. Regarding this clone: This sample also contains other DNA sequences that code for the same CDR3.

Nashville, Tennessee was home to all donors, each a Caucasian adult. V shed 1 base and J shed 4 bases, with 7 bases lying between them. Germline CDR1 reads SGHTA; CDR2 reads FQGNSA. The CDR3 loop spans 13 amino acids. The sequencing sample was made of naive CD4+ T cells sorted from blood. As for subset: CD45RA+ positively selected. This chain connects TRBV7-2 to TRBJ2-5, with a possible D match to TRBD1 (5 bases). This sequence was found in a man aged 18 to 30 in good health. The CDR3 nucleotides read TGTGCCAGCAGCTTAGAAAGGGGAGAGACCCAGTACTTC. The encoded protein is CASSLERGETQYF. Full variable domain (rest looked up from reference TRBV7-2 and TRBJ2-5): GAGVSQSPSNKVTEKGKDVELRCDPISGHTALYWYRQSLGQGLEFLIYFQGNSAPDKSGLPSDRFSAERTGGSVSTLTIQRTQQEDSAVYLCASSLERGETQYFGPGTRLLVL.